This is a list of T cell receptor beta chains from one sample in a study of T cell responses to AZD1222 COVID-19 vaccine. The assay was immunoSEQ multiplex PCR, and TCRdb's table has in-frame clones only and misses some. The table shows around 110,000 clones, with approximately 90% occurring only once. This specimen was peripheral blood, taken 28 days after the second AZD1222 dose. These receptors were collected from an adult who received the AZD1222 COVID-19 vaccine. CDR3s include the opening cysteine and the closing phenylalanine or tryptophan. The D gene is left open where the match is weak. Not all rows give a size; the values are once, few, many and, for expanded clones, a class.

CDR3: CASSLARGLWDIQYF
DNA: TGTGCCAGCAGCTTGGCAAGGGGGCTTTGGGACATTCAGTACTTC
J: TRBJ2-4
size: -
D: TRBD1
V: TRBV5-8

CDR3: CASSLGAGFPYEQYF
DNA: TGTGCCAGCAGCCTAGGGGCAGGTTTTCCTTACGAGCAGTACTTC
J: TRBJ2-7
size: -
D: -
V: TRBV9

CDR3: CASSLTQGNGYTF
DNA: TGTGCCAGCAGTTTAACACAGGGGAATGGCTACACCTTC
J: TRBJ1-2
size: -
D: TRBD1
V: TRBV12-3/TRBV12-4

CDR3: CAISGRGGYEQYF
DNA: TGTGCCATCAGTGGGAGAGGGGGCTACGAGCAGTACTTC
J: TRBJ2-7
size: -
D: -
V: TRBV10-3

CDR3: CASTPTPRGNYNEQFF
DNA: TGTGCCAGCACCCCGACCCCCAGGGGAAATTACAATGAGCAGTTCTTC
J: TRBJ2-1
size: -
D: -
V: TRBV7-9

CDR3: CASSLDGRGYEQYF
DNA: TGCGCCAGCAGCTTGGACGGCAGGGGCTACGAGCAGTACTTC
J: TRBJ2-7
size: -
D: -
V: TRBV5-1

CDR3: CATSRDQGRDGYTF
DNA: TGTGCCACCAGCAGAGATCAGGGTAGAGATGGCTACACCTTC
J: TRBJ1-2
size: -
D: -
V: TRBV15

CDR3: CASSQEEPGGYTF
DNA: TGTGCCAGCAGCCAAGAGGAGCCCGGTGGCTACACCTTC
J: TRBJ1-2
size: -
D: -
V: TRBV4-2

CDR3: CASSLMKNIQYF
DNA: TGTGCCAGCAGCTTGATGAAAAACATTCAGTACTTC
J: TRBJ2-4
size: -
D: -
V: TRBV7-9

CDR3: CASRFITGLSSPLHF
DNA: TGTGCCAGCAGGTTTATCACAGGGTTAAGTTCACCCCTCCACTTT
J: TRBJ1-6
size: -
D: -
V: TRBV2

CDR3: CASSASTGYATNEKLFF
DNA: TGTGCCAGCAGCGCGTCGACAGGGTATGCAACTAATGAAAAACTGTTTTTT
J: TRBJ1-4
size: -
D: TRBD1
V: TRBV9

CDR3: CSASSRGAQPQHF
DNA: TGCAGTGCTAGTTCCAGGGGGGCCCAGCCCCAGCATTTT
J: TRBJ1-5
size: -
D: TRBD1
V: TRBV20-1

CDR3: CAGKRERGYEQYF
DNA: TGTGCCGGGAAGCGGGAGAGGGGATACGAGCAGTACTTC
J: TRBJ2-7
size: -
D: TRBD2
V: TRBV2

CDR3: CSVGLTSGNSEQFF
DNA: TGCAGCGTTGGTTTGACTAGCGGGAACTCTGAGCAGTTCTTC
J: TRBJ2-1
size: once
D: TRBD2
V: TRBV29-1

CDR3: CASSRTGLAGKGNNEQFF
DNA: TGCGCCAGCAGCCGCACAGGACTAGCGGGAAAAGGGAACAATGAGCAGTTCTTC
J: TRBJ2-1
size: -
D: TRBD2
V: TRBV5-1

CDR3: CASSQEQAATYNEQFF
DNA: TGCGCCAGCAGCCAAGAGCAAGCGGCCACCTACAATGAGCAGTTCTTC
J: TRBJ2-1
size: -
D: -
V: TRBV4-1

CDR3: CASSGYNEQFF
DNA: TGCGCCAGCAGCGGTTACAATGAGCAGTTCTTC
J: TRBJ2-1
size: -
D: -
V: TRBV10-2

CDR3: CASSPDVTGGNEQFF
DNA: TGTGCCAGCAGCCCCGACGTGACAGGGGGCAATGAGCAGTTCTTC
J: TRBJ2-1
size: -
D: TRBD1
V: TRBV3-1/TRBV3-2

CDR3: CASSVGSQANEQFF
DNA: TGTGCCAGCAGCGTTGGGAGTCAAGCCAATGAGCAGTTCTTC
J: TRBJ2-1
size: -
D: -
V: TRBV9

CDR3: CASSQESGSLTYEQYF
DNA: TGTGCCAGCAGCCAAGAGAGCGGGAGTCTAACCTACGAGCAGTACTTC
J: TRBJ2-7
size: -
D: TRBD2
V: TRBV4-2

CDR3: CASSEQAGANVLTF
DNA: TGTGCCAGCAGTGAACAGGCTGGGGCCAACGTCCTGACTTTC
J: TRBJ2-6
size: -
D: -
V: TRBV2

CDR3: CASSAGNNSPLHF
DNA: TGTGCCAGCAGTGCAGGGAATAATTCACCCCTCCACTTT
J: TRBJ1-6
size: -
D: -
V: TRBV6-4

CDR3: CSGNQQVYSYNEQFF
DNA: TGCAGCGGAAACCAACAGGTTTACTCCTACAATGAGCAGTTCTTC
J: TRBJ2-1
size: -
D: -
V: TRBV29-1

CDR3: CASRQTGGNEQFF
DNA: TGTGCCAGCCGCCAGACAGGGGGCAATGAGCAGTTCTTC
J: TRBJ2-1
size: -
D: TRBD1
V: TRBV27

CDR3: CASSLWLSGATTNEKLFF
DNA: TGTGCCAGCAGTTTATGGTTGTCAGGGGCGACAACTAATGAAAAACTGTTTTTT
J: TRBJ1-4
size: -
D: -
V: TRBV28

CDR3: CASRPGPRSGNTIYF
DNA: TGTGCCAGCAGGCCGGGACCCCGCTCTGGAAACACCATATATTTT
J: TRBJ1-3
size: -
D: -
V: TRBV6-5

CDR3: CASSSMGGWGAYQPQHF
DNA: TGTGCCAGCAGTTCCATGGGCGGTTGGGGAGCGTATCAGCCCCAGCATTTT
J: TRBJ1-5
size: -
D: -
V: TRBV27

CDR3: CASSFLVRGSDEQYF
DNA: TGTGCCAGCAGCTTTTTGGTCAGGGGTTCGGACGAGCAGTACTTC
J: TRBJ2-7
size: -
D: -
V: TRBV7-9

CDR3: CASSTTGNSPNYGYTF
DNA: TGTGCCAGTAGTACCACCGGGAACAGTCCTAACTATGGCTACACCTTC
J: TRBJ1-2
size: -
D: -
V: TRBV19